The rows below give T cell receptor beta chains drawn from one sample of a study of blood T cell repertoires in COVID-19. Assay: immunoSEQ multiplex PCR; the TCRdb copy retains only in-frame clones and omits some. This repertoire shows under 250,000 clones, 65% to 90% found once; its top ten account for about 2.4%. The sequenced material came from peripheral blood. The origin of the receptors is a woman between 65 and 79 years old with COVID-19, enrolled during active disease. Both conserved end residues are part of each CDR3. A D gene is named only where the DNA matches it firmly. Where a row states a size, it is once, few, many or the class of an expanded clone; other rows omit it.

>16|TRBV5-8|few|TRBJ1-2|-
CASNPRPGIRNYGYTF
TGTGCCAGCAACCCCCGCCCAGGGATTCGGAACTATGGCTACACCTTC
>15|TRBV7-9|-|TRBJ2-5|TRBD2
CASSTGTSGGKTQYF
TGTGCCAGCAGCACGGGGACTAGCGGGGGGAAGACCCAGTACTTC
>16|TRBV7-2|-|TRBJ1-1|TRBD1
CASSLAAGGLNTEAFF
TGTGCCAGCAGCTTAGCGGCAGGGGGACTGAACACTGAAGCTTTCTTT
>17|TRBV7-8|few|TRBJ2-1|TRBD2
CASSRSGLAGVTHEQFF
TGTGCCAGCAGCCGCTCGGGACTAGCGGGAGTTACGCATGAGCAGTTCTTC
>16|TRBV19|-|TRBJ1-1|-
CASSIPSGGMNTEAFF
TGTGCCAGTAGTATCCCCTCGGGGGGCATGAACACTGAAGCTTTCTTT
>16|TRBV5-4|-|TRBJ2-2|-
CASSLRAAGNTGELFF
TGTGCCAGCAGCTTGAGAGCCGCAGGGAACACCGGGGAGCTGTTTTTT
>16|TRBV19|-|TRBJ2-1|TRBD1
CASSIATGGAYNEQFF
TGTGCCAGTAGTATAGCAACAGGGGGCGCTTACAATGAGCAGTTCTTC
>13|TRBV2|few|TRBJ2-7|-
CASRRQFIYEQYF
TGTGCCAGCAGGAGACAGTTTATCTACGAGCAGTACTTC
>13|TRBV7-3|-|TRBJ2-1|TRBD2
CASSLTRGGEQFF
TGTGCCAGCAGCTTAACCCGGGGGGGTGAGCAGTTCTTC
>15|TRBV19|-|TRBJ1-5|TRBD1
CASTPSGTGGQPQHF
TGTGCCAGTACCCCGTCGGGGACAGGTGGCCAGCCCCAGCATTTT
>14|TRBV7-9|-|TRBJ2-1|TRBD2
CASSSGTTTGEQFF
TGTGCCAGCAGCTCCGGGACTACGACGGGGGAGCAGTTCTTC
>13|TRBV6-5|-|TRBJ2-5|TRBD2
CASTPSGIETQYF
TGTGCCAGCACGCCTAGCGGCATAGAGACCCAGTACTTC
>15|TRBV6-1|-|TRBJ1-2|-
CASSEAVGGWDGYTF
TGTGCCAGCAGTGAAGCGGTGGGGGGTTGGGATGGCTACACCTTC
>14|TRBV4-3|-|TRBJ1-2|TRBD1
CASSQVQGLRGYTF
TGCGCCAGCAGCCAAGTACAGGGGCTTCGCGGCTACACCTTC
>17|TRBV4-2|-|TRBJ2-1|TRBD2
CASSQPGLAGSYNEQFF
TGTGCCAGCAGCCAACCGGGACTAGCGGGTTCCTACAATGAGCAGTTCTTC
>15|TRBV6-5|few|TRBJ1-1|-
CASSYSAEMNTEAFF
TGTGCCAGCAGTTACTCGGCCGAAATGAACACTGAAGCTTTCTTT
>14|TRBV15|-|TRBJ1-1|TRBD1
CATSTIQGGTEAFF
TGTGCCACCAGCACGATTCAGGGGGGCACTGAAGCTTTCTTT
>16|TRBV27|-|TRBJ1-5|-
CASSLFGSSGNQPQHF
TGTGCCAGCAGTTTATTCGGGTCATCGGGCAATCAGCCCCAGCATTTT
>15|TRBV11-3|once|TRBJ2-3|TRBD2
CASSRVAGITDTQYF
TGTGCCAGCAGCCGGGTAGCGGGGATCACAGATACGCAGTATTTT
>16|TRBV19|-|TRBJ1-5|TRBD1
CASSTPGGLSNQPQHF
TGTGCCAGTAGTACCCCAGGGGGCCTTAGCAATCAGCCCCAGCATTTT
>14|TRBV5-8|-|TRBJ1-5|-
CASSLQGTDQPQHF
TGTGCCAGCAGCTTGCAGGGCACGGACCAGCCCCAGCATTTT
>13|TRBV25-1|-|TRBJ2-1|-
CASSEQGLNEQFF
TGTGCCAGCAGTGAACAGGGTTTGAATGAGCAGTTCTTC
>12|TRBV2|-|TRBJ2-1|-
CASSEAPNEQFF
TGTGCCAGCAGTGAGGCCCCTAATGAGCAGTTCTTC
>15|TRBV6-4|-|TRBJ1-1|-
CASRKDRTTYTEAFF
TGTGCCAGCAGGAAGGACAGAACGACTTACACTGAAGCTTTCTTT
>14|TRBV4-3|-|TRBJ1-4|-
CASSSSGDNEKLFF
TGCGCCAGCAGCTCAAGTGGAGATAATGAAAAACTGTTTTTT
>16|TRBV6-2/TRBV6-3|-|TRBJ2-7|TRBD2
CASSPGGTRGSYEQYF
TGTGCCAGCAGTCCCGGCGGGACTAGGGGCTCCTACGAGCAGTACTTC
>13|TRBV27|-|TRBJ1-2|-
CASKDNRGYGYTF
TGTGCCAGCAAGGATAATCGGGGCTATGGCTACACCTTC
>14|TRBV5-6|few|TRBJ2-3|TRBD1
CASSRPGTGLTQYF
TGTGCCAGCAGCCGTCCCGGGACAGGACTTACGCAGTATTTT
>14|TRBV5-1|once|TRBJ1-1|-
CASTPYSGGTEAFF
TGCGCCAGCACCCCTTATTCGGGGGGTACTGAAGCTTTCTTT
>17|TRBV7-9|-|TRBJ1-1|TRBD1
CASSFPLTGDLNTEAFF
TGTGCCAGCAGCTTCCCCTTAACAGGGGATCTGAACACTGAAGCTTTCTTT
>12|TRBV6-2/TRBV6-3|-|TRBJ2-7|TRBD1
CASSRQGYEQYF
TGTGCCAGCAGTCGACAGGGCTACGAGCAGTACTTC
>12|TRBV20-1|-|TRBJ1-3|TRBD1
CSASTGGDTIYF
TGCAGTGCTAGTACAGGGGGTGACACCATATATTTT
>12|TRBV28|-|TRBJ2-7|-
CASSQQGYEQYF
TGTGCCAGCAGTCAACAGGGCTACGAGCAGTACTTC
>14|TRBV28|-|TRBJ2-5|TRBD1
CASRPTGGQETQYF
TGTGCCAGCAGACCCACAGGGGGCCAAGAGACCCAGTACTTC
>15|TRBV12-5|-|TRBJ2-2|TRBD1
CASGRDRVDPGELFF
TGTGCTAGTGGCCGGGACAGGGTAGATCCCGGGGAGCTGTTTTTT
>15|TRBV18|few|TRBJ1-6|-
CASSPAGGPNSPLHF
TGTGCCAGCTCACCTGCCGGGGGACCTAATTCACCCCTCCACTTT
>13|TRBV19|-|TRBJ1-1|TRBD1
CASSTTGGTEAFF
TGTGCCAGTAGTACCACAGGGGGCACTGAAGCTTTCTTT
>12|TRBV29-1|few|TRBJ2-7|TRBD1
CSVVQGAYEQYF
TGCAGCGTTGTCCAGGGGGCATACGAGCAGTACTTC
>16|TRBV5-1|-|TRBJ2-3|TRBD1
CASSSVTGSVTDTQYF
TGCGCCAGCAGCTCTGTGACAGGGTCGGTGACAGATACGCAGTATTTT
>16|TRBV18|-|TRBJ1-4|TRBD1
CASSPTGVGTNEKLFF
TGTGCCAGCTCACCGACAGGGGTCGGGACTAATGAAAAACTGTTTTTT
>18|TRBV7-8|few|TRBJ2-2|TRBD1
CASSLRDRGLSNTGELFF
TGTGCCAGCAGCTTAAGGGACAGGGGACTTTCGAACACCGGGGAGCTGTTTTTT
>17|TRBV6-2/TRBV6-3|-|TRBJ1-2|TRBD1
CASSYSGTGIRRYGYTF
TGTGCCAGCAGTTACTCCGGGACAGGGATCAGGAGGTATGGCTACACCTTC